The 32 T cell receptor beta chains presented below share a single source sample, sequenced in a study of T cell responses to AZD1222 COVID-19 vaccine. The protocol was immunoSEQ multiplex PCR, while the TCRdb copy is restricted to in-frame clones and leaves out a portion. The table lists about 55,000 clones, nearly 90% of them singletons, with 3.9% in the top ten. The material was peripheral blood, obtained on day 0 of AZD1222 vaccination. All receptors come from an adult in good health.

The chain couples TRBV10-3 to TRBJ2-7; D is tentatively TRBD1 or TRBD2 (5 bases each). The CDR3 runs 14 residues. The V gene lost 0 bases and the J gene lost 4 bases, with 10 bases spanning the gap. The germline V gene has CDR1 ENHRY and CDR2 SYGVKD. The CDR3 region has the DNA TGTGCCATCAGTGAGTCGGGGGACCCTTACGAGCAGTACTTC. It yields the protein CAISESGDPYEQYF.

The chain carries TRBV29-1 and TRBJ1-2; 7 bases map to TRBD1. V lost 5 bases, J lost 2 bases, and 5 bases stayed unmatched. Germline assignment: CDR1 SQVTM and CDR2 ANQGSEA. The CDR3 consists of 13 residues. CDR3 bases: TGCAGCGTTTCGCGACAGGGAAACTATGGCTACACCTTC. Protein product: CSVSRQGNYGYTF.

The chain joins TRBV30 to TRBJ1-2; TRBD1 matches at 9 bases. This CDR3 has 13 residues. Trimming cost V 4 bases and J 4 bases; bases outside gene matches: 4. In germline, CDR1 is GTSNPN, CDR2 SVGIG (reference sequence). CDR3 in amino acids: CAWTGQGFYGYTF. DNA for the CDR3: TGTGCCTGGACGGGACAGGGATTCTATGGCTACACCTTC.

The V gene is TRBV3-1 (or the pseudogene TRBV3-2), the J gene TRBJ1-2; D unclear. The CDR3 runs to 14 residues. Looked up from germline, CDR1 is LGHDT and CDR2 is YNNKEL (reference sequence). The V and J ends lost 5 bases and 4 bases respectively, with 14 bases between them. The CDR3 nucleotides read TGTGCCAGCAGCTGGACCTCTACCTTCTATGGCTACACCTTC. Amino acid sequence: CASSWTSTFYGYTF.

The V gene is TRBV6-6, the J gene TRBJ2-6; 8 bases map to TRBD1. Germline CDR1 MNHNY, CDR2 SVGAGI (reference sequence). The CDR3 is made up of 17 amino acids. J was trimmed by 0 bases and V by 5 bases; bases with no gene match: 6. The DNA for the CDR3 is TGTGCCAGCAGTCCAGACAGGGGAGACTCTGGGGCCAACGTCCTGACTTTC. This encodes CASSPDRGDSGANVLTF.

CDR3 DNA sequence: TGCGCCAGCACCTCAGGTTCTCAAAATGAAAAACTGTTTTTT. It specifies CASTSGSQNEKLFF. The V call is TRBV10-2, the J call TRBJ1-4; D call uncertain. Trimming took 7 bases from V and 5 from J, leaving 14 bases between them. In germline, CDR1 is WSHSY, CDR2 SAAADI. The CDR3 runs to 14 residues.

For the CDR3, the DNA is TGTGCCAGCAGTTACACCGGGAGCGAAGAGACCCAGTACTTC. Translated, it gives CASSYTGSEETQYF. This chain links TRBV6-5 with TRBJ2-5, with a possible D match to TRBD2 (6 bases). The V and J ends lost 2 bases and 3 bases respectively, with 10 bases between them. The length of the CDR3 is 14 residues. Germline values: CDR1 MNHEY, CDR2 SVGAGI.

CDR3 protein: CASSLIYGTGNTIYF. In nucleotides, the CDR3 is TGTGCCAGCAGTTTAATTTATGGCACTGGAAACACCATATATTTT. This chain connects TRBV27 to TRBJ1-3, with unresolved D. V dropped 2 bases and J dropped 2 bases, with 10 bases sitting between them. This CDR3 contains 15 residues. Germline-derived CDR1 and CDR2 are MNHEY and SMNVEV (reference sequence).

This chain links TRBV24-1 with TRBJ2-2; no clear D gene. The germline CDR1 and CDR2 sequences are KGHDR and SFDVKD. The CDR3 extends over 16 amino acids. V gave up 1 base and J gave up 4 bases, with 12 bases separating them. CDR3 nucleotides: TGTGCCACCAGTGATTTTAGGGTGTCGGGCACCGGGGAGCTGTTTTTT. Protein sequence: CATSDFRVSGTGELFF.

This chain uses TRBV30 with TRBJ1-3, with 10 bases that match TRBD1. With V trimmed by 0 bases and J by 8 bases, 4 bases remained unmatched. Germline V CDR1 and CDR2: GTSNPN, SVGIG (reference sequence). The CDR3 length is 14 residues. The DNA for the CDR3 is TGTGCCTGGAGTGTAGGGGACAGGGGACACACCATATATTTT. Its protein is CAWSVGDRGHTIYF.

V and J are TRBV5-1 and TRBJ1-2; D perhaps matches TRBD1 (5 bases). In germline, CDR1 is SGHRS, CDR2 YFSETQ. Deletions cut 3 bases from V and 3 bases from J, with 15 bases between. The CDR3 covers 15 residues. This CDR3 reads CASSSKWDGDYGYTF. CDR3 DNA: TGCGCCAGCAGCTCTAAGTGGGACGGCGACTATGGCTACACCTTC.

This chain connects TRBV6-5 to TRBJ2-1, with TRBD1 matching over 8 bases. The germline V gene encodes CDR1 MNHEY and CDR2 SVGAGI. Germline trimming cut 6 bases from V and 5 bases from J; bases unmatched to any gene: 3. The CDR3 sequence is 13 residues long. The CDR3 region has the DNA TGTGCCAGCAGGACAGGGGCTAACAATGAGCAGTTCTTC. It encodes CASRTGANNEQFF.

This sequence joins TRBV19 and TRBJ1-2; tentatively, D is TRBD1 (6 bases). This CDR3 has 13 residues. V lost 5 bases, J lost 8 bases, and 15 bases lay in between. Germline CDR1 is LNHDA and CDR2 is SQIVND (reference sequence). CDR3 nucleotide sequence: TGTGCCAGTAGTGGCCGGGACATAATCGGCTACACCTTC. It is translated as CASSGRDIIGYTF.

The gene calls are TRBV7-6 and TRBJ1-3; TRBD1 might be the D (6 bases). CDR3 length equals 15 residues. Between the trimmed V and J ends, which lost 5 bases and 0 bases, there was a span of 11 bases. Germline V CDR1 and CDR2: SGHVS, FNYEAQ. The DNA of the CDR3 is TGTGCCAGCAGCCAAACAGGGAACTCTGGAAACACCATATATTTT. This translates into CASSQTGNSGNTIYF.

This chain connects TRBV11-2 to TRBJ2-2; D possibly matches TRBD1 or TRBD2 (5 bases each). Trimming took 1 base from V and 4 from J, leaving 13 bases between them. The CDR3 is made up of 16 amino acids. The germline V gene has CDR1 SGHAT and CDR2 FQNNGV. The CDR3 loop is CASSLVVTGATGELFF. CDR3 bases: TGTGCCAGCAGCTTAGTTGTAACCGGGGCCACCGGGGAGCTGTTTTTT. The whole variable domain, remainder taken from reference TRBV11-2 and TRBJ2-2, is EAGVAQSPRYKIIEKRQSVAFWCNPISGHATLYWYQQILGQGPKLLIQFQNNGVVDDSQLPKDRFSAERLKGVDSTLKIQPAKLEDSAVYLCASSLVVTGATGELFFGEGSRLTVL.

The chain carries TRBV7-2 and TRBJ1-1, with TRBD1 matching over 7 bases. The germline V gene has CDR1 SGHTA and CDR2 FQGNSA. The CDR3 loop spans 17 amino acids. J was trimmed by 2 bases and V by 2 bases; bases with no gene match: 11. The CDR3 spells CASSLTGGQGVNTEAFF. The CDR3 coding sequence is TGTGCCAGCAGCTTAACGGGGGGCCAGGGGGTTAACACTGAAGCTTTCTTT.

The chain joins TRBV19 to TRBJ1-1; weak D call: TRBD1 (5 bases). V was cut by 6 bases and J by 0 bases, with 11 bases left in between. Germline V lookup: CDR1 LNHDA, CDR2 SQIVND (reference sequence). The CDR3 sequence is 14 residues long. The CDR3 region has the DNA TGTGCCAGTAGGGTCGGGGGGATGAACACTGAAGCTTTCTTT. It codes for CASRVGGMNTEAFF. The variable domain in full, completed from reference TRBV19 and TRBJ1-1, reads DGGITQSPKYLFRKEGQNVTLSCEQNLNHDAMYWYRQDPGQGLRLIYYSQIVNDFQKGDIAEGYSVSREKKESFPLTVTSAQKNPTAFYLCASRVGGMNTEAFFGQGTRLTVV.

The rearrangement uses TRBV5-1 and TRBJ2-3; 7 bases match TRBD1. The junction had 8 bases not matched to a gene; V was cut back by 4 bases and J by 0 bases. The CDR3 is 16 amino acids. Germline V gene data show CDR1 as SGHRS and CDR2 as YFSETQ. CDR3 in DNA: TGCGCCAGCAGCCCCGATGGACAGGTTAGCACAGATACGCAGTATTTT. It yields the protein CASSPDGQVSTDTQYF. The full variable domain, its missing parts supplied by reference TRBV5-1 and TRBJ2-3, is KAGVTQTPRYLIKTRGQQVTLSCSPISGHRSVSWYQQTPGQGLQFLFEYFSETQRNKGNFPGRFSGRQFSNSRSEMNVSTLELGDSALYLCASSPDGQVSTDTQYFGPGTRLTVL.

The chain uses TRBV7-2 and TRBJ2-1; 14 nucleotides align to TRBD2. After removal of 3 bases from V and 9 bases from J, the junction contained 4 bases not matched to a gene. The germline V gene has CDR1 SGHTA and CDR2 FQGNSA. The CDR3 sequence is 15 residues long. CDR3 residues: CASSFWTSGGTEQFF. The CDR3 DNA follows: TGTGCCAGCAGCTTTTGGACTAGCGGGGGGACTGAGCAGTTCTTC.

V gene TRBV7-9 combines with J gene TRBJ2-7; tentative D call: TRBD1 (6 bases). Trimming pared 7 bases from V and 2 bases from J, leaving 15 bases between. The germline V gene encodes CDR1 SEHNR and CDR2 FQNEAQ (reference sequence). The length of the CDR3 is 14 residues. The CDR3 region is CASTTDRTPYEQYF. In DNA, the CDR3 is TGTGCCAGCACAACAGACAGGACCCCCTACGAGCAGTACTTC.

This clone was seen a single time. The CDR3 region has the DNA TGTGCCATCAGGGACGGATCCTACAATGAGCAGTTCTTC. Encoded protein: CAIRDGSYNEQFF. The V and J genes are TRBV10-3 and TRBJ2-1; no clear D. Deletions cut 6 bases from V and 1 base from J, with 7 bases between. Germline assignment: CDR1 ENHRY and CDR2 SYGVKD. The CDR3 covers 13 residues.

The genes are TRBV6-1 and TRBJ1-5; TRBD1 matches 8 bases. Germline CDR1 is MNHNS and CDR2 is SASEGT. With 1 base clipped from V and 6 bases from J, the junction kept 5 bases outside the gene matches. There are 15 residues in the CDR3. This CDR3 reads CASSEESGGPQPQHF. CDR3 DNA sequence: TGTGCCAGCAGTGAAGAGTCAGGGGGCCCTCAGCCCCAGCATTTT.

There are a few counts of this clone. For the CDR3, the DNA is TGTGCCAGCAGCTCTGGGCGGGGGTATGGCTACACCTTC. Amino acids: CASSSGRGYGYTF. The chain carries TRBV7-9 and TRBJ1-2, with a possible D match to TRBD1 (5 bases). Per germline, CDR1 SEHNR and CDR2 FQNEAQ (reference sequence). The CDR3 loop spans 13 amino acids. V was trimmed by 4 bases and J by 5 bases, leaving 11 bases between them.

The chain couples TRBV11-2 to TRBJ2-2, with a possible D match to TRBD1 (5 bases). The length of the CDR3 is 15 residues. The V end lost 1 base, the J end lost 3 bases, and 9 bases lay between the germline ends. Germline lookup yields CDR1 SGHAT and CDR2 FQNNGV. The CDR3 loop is CASSLGGGYTGELFF. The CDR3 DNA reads TGTGCCAGCAGCTTAGGGGGCGGATACACCGGGGAGCTGTTTTTT.

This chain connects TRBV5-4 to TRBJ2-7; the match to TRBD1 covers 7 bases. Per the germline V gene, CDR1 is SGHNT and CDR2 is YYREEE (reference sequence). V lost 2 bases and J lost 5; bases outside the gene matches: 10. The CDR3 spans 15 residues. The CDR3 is CASSFPTGAENEQYF. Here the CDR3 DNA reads TGTGCCAGCAGCTTTCCTACAGGGGCAGAAAACGAGCAGTACTTC.

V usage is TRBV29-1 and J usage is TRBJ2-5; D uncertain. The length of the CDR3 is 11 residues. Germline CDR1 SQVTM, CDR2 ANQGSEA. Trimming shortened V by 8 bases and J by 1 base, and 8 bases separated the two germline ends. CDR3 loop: CSKLVQETQYF. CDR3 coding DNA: TGCAGCAAGTTGGTCCAAGAGACCCAGTACTTC.

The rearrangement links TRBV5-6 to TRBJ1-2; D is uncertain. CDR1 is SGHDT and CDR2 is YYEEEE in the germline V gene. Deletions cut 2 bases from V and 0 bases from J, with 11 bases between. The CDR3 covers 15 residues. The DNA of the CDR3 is TGTGCCAGCAGCTTCTCTCCAACAGCTAACTATGGCTACACCTTC. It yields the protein CASSFSPTANYGYTF.

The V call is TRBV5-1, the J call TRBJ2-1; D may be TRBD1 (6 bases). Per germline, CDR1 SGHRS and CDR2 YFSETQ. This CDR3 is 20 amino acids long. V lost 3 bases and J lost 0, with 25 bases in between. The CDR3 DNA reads TGCGCCAGCAGCTCCGGCCAGGGGCGCAAGGGGCTGGGCTCCTACAATGAGCAGTTCTTC. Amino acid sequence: CASSSGQGRKGLGSYNEQFF. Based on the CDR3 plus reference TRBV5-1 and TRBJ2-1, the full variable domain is KAGVTQTPRYLIKTRGQQVTLSCSPISGHRSVSWYQQTPGQGLQFLFEYFSETQRNKGNFPGRFSGRQFSNSRSEMNVSTLELGDSALYLCASSSGQGRKGLGSYNEQFFGPGTRLTVL.

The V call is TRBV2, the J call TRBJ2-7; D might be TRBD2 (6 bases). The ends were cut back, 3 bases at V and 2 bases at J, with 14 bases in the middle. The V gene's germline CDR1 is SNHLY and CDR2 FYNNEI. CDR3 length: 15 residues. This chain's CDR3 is CASSDAGTPAYEQYF. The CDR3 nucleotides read TGTGCCAGCAGTGACGCCGGGACTCCCGCCTACGAGCAGTACTTC.

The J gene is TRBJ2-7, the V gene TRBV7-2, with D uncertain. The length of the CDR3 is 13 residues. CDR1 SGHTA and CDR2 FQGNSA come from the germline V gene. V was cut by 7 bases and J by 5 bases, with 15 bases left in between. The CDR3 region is CASNLPWTDEQYF. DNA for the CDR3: TGTGCCAGCAACCTACCATGGACGGACGAGCAGTACTTC.

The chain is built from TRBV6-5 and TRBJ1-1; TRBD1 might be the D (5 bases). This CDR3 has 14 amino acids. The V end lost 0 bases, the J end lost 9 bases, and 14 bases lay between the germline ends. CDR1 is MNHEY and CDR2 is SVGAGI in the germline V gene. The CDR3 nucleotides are TGTGCCAGCAGTTACTCGGGGCAGCATAACAAAGCTTTCTTT. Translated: CASSYSGQHNKAFF.

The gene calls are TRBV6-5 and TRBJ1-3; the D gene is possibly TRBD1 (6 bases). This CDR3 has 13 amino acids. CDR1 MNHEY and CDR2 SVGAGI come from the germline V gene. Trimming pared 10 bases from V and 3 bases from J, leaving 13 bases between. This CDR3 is CATEGENGNTIYF. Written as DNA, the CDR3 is TGTGCCACCGAGGGGGAGAATGGAAACACCATATATTTT.